The entry that follows covers one T cell receptor beta chain sequence. Its specificity is unknown. A much larger clone lies one base from this, so it may be a read error. The CDR3 spans 14 residues. Germline-derived CDR1 and CDR2 are MNHEY and SVGEGT. V dropped 6 bases and J dropped 1; count of bases not matched to a gene: 1. The sample comes from a study of Ad26.COV2.S vaccination and SARS-CoV-2 variants. As for the study in general: The vaccine Ad26.COV2.S was put into the muscle once, or twice with 56 days between.

Sequenced by immunoSEQ multiplex PCR; TCRdb stores in-frame clones only, minus some. Among 300,000 to 350,000 clones listed, about 88% were seen once. Treatment denoted: about 20 received Ad26.COV2.S at low or high dose, single or two shots; about 5 received placebo; per-sample allocation not given. Specimen acquisition occurred on day 63 following the initial vaccine or placebo injection. An 18-55-year-old adult in Boston served as donor. Findings and limits, study-wide: Total T cell responses may have been underestimated by the TCR breadth and depth analyses. Across vaccine and placebo recipients, the breadth of non-spike TCRs was similar.

The chain uses TRBV6-2 or TRBV6-3 and TRBJ2-3, with 10 bases identical to TRBD2. The specimen comprised peripheral blood, sampled in a trial of Ad26.COV2.S vaccine versus placebo. The clonotype originates from a person aged 18-65 years who received the Ad26.COV2.S COVID-19 vaccine or a placebo. The CDR3 sequence is CASSGTSGTDTQYF. CDR3 coding DNA: TGTGCCAGCAGCGGGACTAGCGGCACAGATACGCAGTATTTT.